Listed below are T cell receptor beta chains from one sample, sequenced in a study of blood T cell repertoires in COVID-19. TCRdb's table, derived via immunoSEQ multiplex PCR, lists solely in-frame clones and lacks some. This sample has roughly 68,000 clones, with 88% found just once. Specimen: peripheral blood. These receptor sequences come from a man aged 45-60 years with acute or convalescent COVID-19. Both conserved end residues are part of each CDR3. Each record gives: clone size, J gene, V gene, D gene, CDR3 length, CDR3 DNA, CDR3 protein. The D gene is left open where the match is weak. The size field is filled for only some rows; it gives once, few, many or a size class.

>.|TRBJ1-4|TRBV4-1|TRBD1|15
TGCGCCAGCAGCCTCTCCGGGACAGGGGGTGAAAAACTGTTTTTT
CASSLSGTGGEKLFF
>.|TRBJ2-2|TRBV10-3|TRBD2|16
TGTGCCATCAGTGATGGACTAGCGGGGAGGACCGGGGAGCTGTTTTTT
CAISDGLAGRTGELFF
>.|TRBJ2-3|TRBV13|.|14
TGTGCCAGCAGCTTAGTGGGCAGCACAGATACGCAGTATTTT
CASSLVGSTDTQYF
>few|TRBJ2-2|TRBV6-5|TRBD2|16
TGTGCCAGCAGTTACCTTAGCGGGGCGGGTACCGGGGAGCTGTTTTTT
CASSYLSGAGTGELFF
>few|TRBJ2-7|TRBV5-1|.|13
TGCGCCAGCAGCTGGCGGCCCGCGGCCGAGCAGTACTTC
CASSWRPAAEQYF
>.|TRBJ2-5|TRBV18|.|13
TGTGCCAGCTCCTGGAGGTTGGAAGAGACCCAGTACTTC
CASSWRLEETQYF
>.|TRBJ2-7|TRBV20-1|TRBD1|11
TGCAGTGCTTTTCCAGGGGGCAAGCAGTACTTC
CSAFPGGKQYF
>.|TRBJ2-2|TRBV6-1|.|16
TGTGCCAGCAGTGGGGAAGCGACCGCGGGCAGCGGGGAGCTGTTTTTT
CASSGEATAGSGELFF
>.|TRBJ1-6|TRBV6-4|.|15
TGTGCCAGCAGTGACCAGGGAGGGAGGGGGTCACCCCTCCACTTT
CASSDQGGRGSPLHF
>.|TRBJ2-5|TRBV11-2|TRBD1|14
TGTGCCAGCAGCCAAGGGACAGGGCGGGAGACCCAGTACTTC
CASSQGTGRETQYF
>.|TRBJ2-5|TRBV2|TRBD2|14
TGTGCCAGCAGACCTACTAGCGTGCAAGAGACCCAGTACTTC
CASRPTSVQETQYF
>.|TRBJ2-5|TRBV11-2|TRBD1|16
TGTGCCAGCAGCTTAGCAAACCGGGACAGAAAAGAGACCCAGTACTTC
CASSLANRDRKETQYF
>.|TRBJ1-5|TRBV19|.|16
TGTGCCAGTAGTATTGTCCAGGGCTATAGCAATCAGCCCCAGCATTTT
CASSIVQGYSNQPQHF
>.|TRBJ2-7|TRBV18|.|14
TGTGCCAGCTCACCCTCAGGGATCCGCTACGAGCAGTACTTC
CASSPSGIRYEQYF
>.|TRBJ2-3|TRBV21-1|.|16
TGTGCCAGCAGCAAAAAACTAGGGATTTACACAGATACGCAGTATTTT
CASSKKLGIYTDTQYF
>.|TRBJ2-1|TRBV10-3|TRBD2|14
TGTGCCATCAGTGAAGAGTGGGGGGGCAATGAGCAGTTCTTC
CAISEEWGGNEQFF
>.|TRBJ2-5|TRBV7-9|.|15
TGTGCCAGCAGCCCGCCGGAGGGCCTCCAAGAGACCCAGTACTTC
CASSPPEGLQETQYF
>.|TRBJ2-6|TRBV30|.|10
TGTGCCTCACTAGGCGCCGTCCTGACTTTC
CASLGAVLTF
>.|TRBJ1-5|TRBV28|TRBD1|15
TGTGCCAGCAGGAACCCGGGACAGGGGAATCAGCCCCAGCATTTT
CASRNPGQGNQPQHF
>.|TRBJ2-1|TRBV9|TRBD2|13
TGTGCCAGCAGCGTAGTGGGGAGGGGTGAGCAGTTCTTC
CASSVVGRGEQFF
>.|TRBJ2-1|TRBV19|TRBD2|14
TGTGCCAGTGGATATAGCGGGGGGAACAATGAGCAGTTCTTC
CASGYSGGNNEQFF
>.|TRBJ2-7|TRBV18|.|13
TGTGCCAGCTCACCACGGCGGAGCTACGAGCAGTACTTC
CASSPRRSYEQYF
>once|TRBJ2-7|TRBV30|.|15
TGTGCCTGGAGACCACACGGCTCCCTCAGGGACGAGCAGTACTTC
CAWRPHGSLRDEQYF
>.|TRBJ2-7|TRBV6-1|.|13
TGTGCCAGCAGTGAAGCGGGACACTACGAGCAGTACTTC
CASSEAGHYEQYF